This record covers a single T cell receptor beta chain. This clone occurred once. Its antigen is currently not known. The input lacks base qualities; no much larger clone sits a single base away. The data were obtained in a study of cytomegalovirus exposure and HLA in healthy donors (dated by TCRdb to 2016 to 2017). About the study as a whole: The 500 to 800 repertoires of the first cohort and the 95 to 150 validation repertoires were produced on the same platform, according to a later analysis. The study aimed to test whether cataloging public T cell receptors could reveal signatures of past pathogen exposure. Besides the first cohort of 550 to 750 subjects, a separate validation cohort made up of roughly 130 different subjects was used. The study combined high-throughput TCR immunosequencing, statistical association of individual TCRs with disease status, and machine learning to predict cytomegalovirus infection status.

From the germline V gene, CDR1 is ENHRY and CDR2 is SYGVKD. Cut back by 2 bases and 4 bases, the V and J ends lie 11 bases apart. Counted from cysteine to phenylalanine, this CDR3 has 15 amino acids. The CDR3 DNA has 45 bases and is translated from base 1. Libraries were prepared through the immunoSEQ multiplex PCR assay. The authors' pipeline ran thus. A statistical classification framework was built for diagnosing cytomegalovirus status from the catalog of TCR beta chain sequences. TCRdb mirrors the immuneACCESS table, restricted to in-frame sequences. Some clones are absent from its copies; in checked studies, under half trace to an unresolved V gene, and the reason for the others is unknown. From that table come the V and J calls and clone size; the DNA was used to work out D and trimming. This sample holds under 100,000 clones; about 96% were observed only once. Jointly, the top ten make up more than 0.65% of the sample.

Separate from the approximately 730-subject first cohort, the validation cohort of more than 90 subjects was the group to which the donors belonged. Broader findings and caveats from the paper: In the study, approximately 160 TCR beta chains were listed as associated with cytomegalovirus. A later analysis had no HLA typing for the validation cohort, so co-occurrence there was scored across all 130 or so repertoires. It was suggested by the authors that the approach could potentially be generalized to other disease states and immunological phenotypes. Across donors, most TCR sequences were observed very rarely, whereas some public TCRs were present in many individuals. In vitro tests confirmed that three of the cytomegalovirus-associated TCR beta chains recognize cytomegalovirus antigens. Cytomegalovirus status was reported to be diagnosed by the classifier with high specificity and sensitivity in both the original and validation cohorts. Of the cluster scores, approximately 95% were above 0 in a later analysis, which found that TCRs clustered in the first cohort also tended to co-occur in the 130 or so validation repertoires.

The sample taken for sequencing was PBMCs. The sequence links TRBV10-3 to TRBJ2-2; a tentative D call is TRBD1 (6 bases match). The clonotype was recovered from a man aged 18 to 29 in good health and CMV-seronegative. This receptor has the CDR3 CAISEQGQATGELFF. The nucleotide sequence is TGTGCCATCAGTGAGCAGGGGCAGGCCACCGGGGAGCTGTTTTTT.